This T cell receptor (beta chain) was recovered during a study of blood T cell repertoires in COVID-19. Study at large: Acute and convalescent COVID-19 samples came from the United States, Italy and Spain. The analysed material was cDNA or gDNA that came from T cells, B-cell-depleted T cells, or PBMCs.

The germline V and J ends were trimmed by 6 bases and 1 base, with 10 bases remaining between them. Germline-derived CDR1 and CDR2 are PRHDT and FYEKMQ (reference sequence). The CDR3 has 14 amino acids. This clone was counted between two and nine times. Authors' analysis steps: Estimation of nucleated cell counts relied on the amplification of reference gene primers. The repertoire was sequenced with immunoSEQ multiplex PCR; TCRdb's copy has only in-frame clones and lacks some. D and trimming come from the DNA, and the V and J calls and clone size come from that table. The sample has roughly 99,000 clones; 85% to 90% are singletons.

The sequence came from a man aged 45-60 years with COVID-19, enrolled during active disease. This chain links TRBV13 with TRBJ1-5, with D possibly being TRBD1 (6 bases). Input material: peripheral blood. The CDR3 region has the DNA TGTGCCAGCAGTCATCAGGGGAGCAATCAGCCCCAGCATTTT. It encodes CASSHQGSNQPQHF.